These T cell receptor beta chains were read from a single sample in a study of response to subunit inactivated influenza vaccine. TCRdb re-called the RT-PCR reads with MiXCR, one entry per CDR3 protein. The sample consists of roughly 500,000 distinct CDR3 sequences, 16% of them appearing once. The sequences come from CD4+ T cells sorted from PBMCs, collected approximately 25 months after vaccination. These TCRs come from a man between 50 and 75 years old who received an inactivated influenza vaccine. Each CDR3 is given without its conserved first and last residue. Expanded clones get a size class; other rows say once, few or many, or leave the size out.

J: TRBJ2-1; V: TRBV23-1; size: -; CDR3: ASSPTGSSSYNEQF
J: TRBJ2-1; V: TRBV7-2; size: few; CDR3: ASSLSGRLNNEQF
J: TRBJ1-1; V: TRBV5-1; size: few; CDR3: ASQMGFRITEAF
J: TRBJ2-3; V: TRBV7-8; size: -; CDR3: ASSIPSGGGTDTQY
J: TRBJ2-7; V: TRBV24-1; size: -; CDR3: ATSDRVTYEQY
J: TRBJ1-4; V: TRBV20-1; size: -; CDR3: SASGTGKGKLF
J: TRBJ2-3; V: TRBV20-1; size: -; CDR3: SATLPTRHLSGTDTQY
J: TRBJ2-7; V: TRBV4-2; size: few; CDR3: ASSQNPGGTGSSYEQY
J: TRBJ1-2; V: TRBV20-1; size: few; CDR3: SASDLYGYT
J: TRBJ1-1; V: TRBV12-3/TRBV12-4; size: few; CDR3: ASSITGGRTEAF
J: TRBJ2-2; V: TRBV6-5; size: few; CDR3: ASSCPGGWCTGELF
J: TRBJ2-5; V: TRBV10-3; size: few; CDR3: AIKGSIQETQY
J: TRBJ2-3; V: TRBV19; size: -; CDR3: ASSPVQGLFSDTQY
J: TRBJ2-3; V: TRBV7-2; size: few; CDR3: ASSSGLAGAFTDTQY
J: TRBJ2-1; V: TRBV3-1; size: many; CDR3: ASSLTGGSYNEQF
J: TRBJ2-7; V: TRBV29-1; size: -; CDR3: SVEDPGFSEQY
J: TRBJ1-2; V: TRBV5-5; size: -; CDR3: ASSLGDSRSYGYT
J: TRBJ1-1; V: TRBV20-1; size: -; CDR3: SVSDSRTGAEAF
J: TRBJ1-3; V: TRBV5-1; size: few; CDR3: ASSREPGASGNTIY
J: TRBJ2-1; V: TRBV7-3; size: once; CDR3: ASSSAAFAVEF
J: TRBJ1-5; V: TRBV7-6; size: few; CDR3: ASSLGWGPQH
J: TRBJ2-1; V: TRBV3-1; size: few; CDR3: ASSQDVEQF
J: TRBJ2-5; V: TRBV29-1; size: -; CDR3: SVGGRTGGAETQY
J: TRBJ2-2; V: TRBV20-1; size: few; CDR3: SAQTRGHTGELF
J: TRBJ1-1; V: TRBV28; size: few; CDR3: ASSPGLEIEAF
J: TRBJ1-6; V: TRBV4-2; size: -; CDR3: ASSQDWGKGLGSYNSPLH
J: TRBJ2-7; V: TRBV5-1; size: -; CDR3: ASSLDGTALYEQY
J: TRBJ2-4; V: TRBV6-1; size: -; CDR3: ANFPDRVGAGDIQY
J: TRBJ2-1; V: TRBV3-1; size: -; CDR3: ASSRAHSTSSYNEQF